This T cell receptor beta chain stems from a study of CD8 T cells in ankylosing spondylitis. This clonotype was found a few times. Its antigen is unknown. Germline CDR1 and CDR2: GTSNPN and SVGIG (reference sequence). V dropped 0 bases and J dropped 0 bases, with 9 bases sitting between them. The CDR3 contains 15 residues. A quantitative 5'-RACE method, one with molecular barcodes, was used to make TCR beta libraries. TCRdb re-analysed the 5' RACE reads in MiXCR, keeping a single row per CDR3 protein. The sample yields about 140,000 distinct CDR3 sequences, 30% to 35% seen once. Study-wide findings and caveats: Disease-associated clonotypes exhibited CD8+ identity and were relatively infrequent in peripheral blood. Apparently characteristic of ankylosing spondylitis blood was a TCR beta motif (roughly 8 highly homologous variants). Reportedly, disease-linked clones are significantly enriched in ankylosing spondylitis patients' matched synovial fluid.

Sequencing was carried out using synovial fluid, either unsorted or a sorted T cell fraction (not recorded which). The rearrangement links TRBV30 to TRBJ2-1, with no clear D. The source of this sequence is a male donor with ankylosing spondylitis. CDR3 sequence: CAWSVRVSSYNEQFF. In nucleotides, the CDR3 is TGTGCCTGGAGTGTTAGGGTTAGCTCCTACAATGAGCAGTTCTTC.